The T cell receptor (beta chain) under discussion was sequenced for a study of T cells in Graves' hyperthyroidism and ophthalmopathy. Authors of the study amplified TCR beta CDR3 regions from RNA transcripts. RT-PCR in the first round (using the HTBI primer set) targeted the TCR CDR3. TCRdb reanalysed the multiplex PCR reads using MiXCR and keeps one entry per CDR3 protein. This repertoire shows around 480,000 distinct CDR3 sequences, over 13% found once; its top ten account for less than 20%. The germline V gene has CDR1 MNHNS and CDR2 SASEGT. The CDR3 is 15 residues long. Deletions cut 6 bases from V and 4 bases from J, with 15 bases between.

The chain links TRBV6-1 to TRBJ1-4; D unresolved. The clonotype comes from a woman in her late teens or twenties with Graves' hyperthyroidism. Input material: blood. CDR3 DNA: TGTGCCAGCAGGGGATGGTCAGATAATAATGAAAAACTGTTTTTT. Translated, it gives CASRGWSDNNEKLFF.